Listed below are T cell receptor beta chains from one sample, sequenced in a study of blood T cell repertoires in COVID-19. Using immunoSEQ multiplex PCR, the repertoire was profiled, and TCRdb retains in-frame clones only, with some absent. The sample records 150,000 to 200,000 clones, 70% to 90% being singletons. The specimen was peripheral blood. The receptors were sampled from a man in his 60s with acute or convalescent COVID-19. Each CDR3 is given with its conserved first and last residue. Fields, in order: V gene, CDR3 length, CDR3 protein.

TRBV11-1	14	CASSPSGLAVEQYF
TRBV7-3	14	CASSPGGPWDEQFF
TRBV5-5	15	CASSLEWGPGQPQHF
TRBV5-1	14	CASSFAGPSSPLHF
TRBV19	14	CATSSLAGVNEQFF
TRBV29-1	12	CSVAQGGYEQYF
TRBV6-2/TRBV6-3	17	CASSTTSGRSGSYEQYF
TRBV28	13	CASSLLVPGEQFF
TRBV28	13	CASSLRSGNTIYF
TRBV5-5	15	CASSRQQGAKDTQYF
TRBV19	14	CASSVGGQGATQYF
TRBV9	17	CASSVGGLSSGQETQYF
TRBV9	13	CASSESGQETQYF
TRBV6-2/TRBV6-3	15	CASSYDQGGGNIQYF
TRBV19	14	CASSAGGGYYGYTF
TRBV21-1	13	CASSKDETRFLYF
TRBV6-4	17	CASSASTSGRSFYEQYF
TRBV28	14	CASSFIRAGYGYTF
TRBV3-1/TRBV3-2	13	CASGWQGTYEQYF
TRBV6-5	14	CASRVAGALNEQYF
TRBV7-9	16	CASSLAGDSREKTQYF
TRBV27	13	CASSASSQRSYTF
TRBV7-3	12	CVLFRGEGTQYF
TRBV15	14	CATSRDHSFDEQFF
TRBV28	16	CASIAGLSPVADTQYF
TRBV6-4	15	CASTGSGAQQHEQFF
TRBV7-9	13	CASSLAGSYGYTF
TRBV5-8	14	CASSLRLAPYEQYF
TRBV10-3	14	CAISESHRGTEAFF
TRBV5-1	16	CASSRLVAAGFDEQYF
TRBV28	11	CASSIRGSYTF
TRBV5-1	14	CASSPGTVGNTIYF
TRBV19	15	CASSMGRTLNTEAFF
TRBV28	15	CASSSPLGQASPLHF
TRBV28	14	CASLTSGTVYEQYF
TRBV5-1	14	CASSFWTGGSPLHF